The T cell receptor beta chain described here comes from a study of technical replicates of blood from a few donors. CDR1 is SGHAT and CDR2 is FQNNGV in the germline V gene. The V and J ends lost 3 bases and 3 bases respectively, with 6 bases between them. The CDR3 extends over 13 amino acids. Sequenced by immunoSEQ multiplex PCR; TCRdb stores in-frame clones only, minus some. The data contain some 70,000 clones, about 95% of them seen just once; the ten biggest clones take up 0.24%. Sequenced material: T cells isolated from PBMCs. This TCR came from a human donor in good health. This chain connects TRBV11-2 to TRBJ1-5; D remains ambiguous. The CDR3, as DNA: TGTGCCAGCAGCTTCGAGCTCAATCAGCCCCAGCATTTT. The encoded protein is CASSFELNQPQHF. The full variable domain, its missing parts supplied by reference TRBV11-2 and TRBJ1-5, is EAGVAQSPRYKIIEKRQSVAFWCNPISGHATLYWYQQILGQGPKLLIQFQNNGVVDDSQLPKDRFSAERLKGVDSTLKIQPAKLEDSAVYLCASSFELNQPQHFGDGTRLSIL.